The 13 T cell receptor beta chains listed next were all sequenced from one sample in a study of T cell responses to AZD1222 COVID-19 vaccine. The table came from immunoSEQ multiplex PCR; TCRdb's copy has only in-frame clones and leaves some out. The data contain 96,000 or so clones, roughly 90% of them seen just once; the ten biggest clones take up approximately 30%. The source was peripheral blood, collected on day 0 of AZD1222 vaccination. The origin of the receptors is an adult in good health.

This chain links TRBV6-2 or TRBV6-3 with TRBJ1-1; no clear D. The CDR3 spans 16 residues. Trimming cost V 4 bases and J 4 bases, with 19 bases left between them. Looked up from germline, CDR1 is MNHEY and CDR2 is SVGEGT. In DNA, the CDR3 is TGTGCCAGCAGTTCAACTCCTACATTGGTGGGCACTGAAGCTTTCTTT. It yields the protein CASSSTPTLVGTEAFF.

J is TRBJ2-3 and V is TRBV30, with no clear D. The length of the CDR3 is 13 residues. Germline lookup yields CDR1 GTSNPN and CDR2 SVGIG (reference sequence). Trimming shortened V by 4 bases and J by 1 base, and 9 bases separated the two germline ends. Here the CDR3 DNA reads TGTGCCTGGACCCCCCGTGGCACAGATACGCAGTATTTT. Protein product: CAWTPRGTDTQYF.

The chain uses TRBV7-2 and TRBJ2-7, with D possibly matching TRBD1 (5 bases). CDR1 is SGHTA and CDR2 is FQGNSA in the germline V gene. The germline V and J ends were trimmed by 7 bases and 0 bases, with 13 bases remaining between them. The CDR3 is made up of 14 amino acids. The CDR3 bases are TGTGCCAGCAAAAAGGGGCAGAACTCCTACGAGCAGTACTTC. Translated: CASKKGQNSYEQYF.

The gene calls are TRBV7-3 and TRBJ1-6, with D maybe TRBD1 (5 bases). Germline assignment: CDR1 SGHTA and CDR2 FQGTGA. V was trimmed by 4 bases and J by 0 bases, leaving 10 bases between them. The CDR3 covers 16 residues. In nucleotides, the CDR3 is TGTGCCAGCAGCTCGGGACCGAGCTCCTATAATTCACCCCTCCACTTT. Translated, it gives CASSSGPSSYNSPLHF. Full variable domain (missing parts from reference TRBV7-3 and TRBJ1-6): GAGVSQTPSNKVTEKGKYVELRCDPISGHTALYWYRQSLGQGPEFLIYFQGTGAADDSGLPNDRFFAVRPEGSVSTLKIQRTERGDSAVYLCASSSGPSSYNSPLHFGNGTRLTVT.

This clone has just a few counts. The rearrangement joins TRBV6-5 to TRBJ1-1; D uncertain. Trimming shortened V by 7 bases and J by 5 bases, and 17 bases separated the two germline ends. Looked up from germline, CDR1 is MNHEY and CDR2 is SVGAGI. The CDR3 spans 14 residues. The CDR3: CASKTGPDGTEAFF. The CDR3 DNA reads as TGTGCCAGCAAGACCGGGCCCGACGGGACTGAAGCTTTCTTT.

The chain has TRBV5-4 and TRBJ1-3; 8 nucleotides line up with TRBD1. The V gene's germline CDR1 is SGHNT and CDR2 YYREEE (reference sequence). This CDR3 is built from 18 residues. V gave up 0 bases and J gave up 3 bases; unmatched junction bases: 11. The CDR3 DNA reads TGTGCCAGCAGCTTGGCCGGACTTCAGGGGGCAAGTGGAAACACCATATATTTT. As protein: CASSLAGLQGASGNTIYF.

The rearrangement links TRBV25-1 to TRBJ2-3, with D maybe TRBD2 (6 bases). Germline-derived CDR1 and CDR2 are MGHDK and SYGVNS. V gave up 10 bases and J gave up 2 bases, with 19 bases separating them. The CDR3 totals 15 residues. The CDR3 nucleotides are TGTGCCACCAAGAACATGGCGGGATCCACAGATACGCAGTATTTT. Residues: CATKNMAGSTDTQYF.

The chain employs TRBV29-1 and TRBJ1-5; D is ambiguous. CDR3 length: 12 amino acids. Trimming removed 4 bases from V and 4 bases from J, with 8 bases in between. The germline V gene has CDR1 SQVTM and CDR2 ANQGSEA. In nucleotides, the CDR3 is TGCAGCGTTGGGCACGAAAATCAGCCCCAGCATTTT. Residues: CSVGHENQPQHF.

This rearrangement joins TRBV23-1 to TRBJ2-7; 7 bases are a match to TRBD2. TRBV23-1 is an ORF for which the function is uncertain. V gave up 3 bases and J gave up 2 bases; unmatched junction bases: 7. This CDR3 spans 15 amino acids. CDR3 sequence reads: CASSQTSGGTYEQYF. In DNA, the CDR3 is TGCGCCAGCAGTCAGACATCGGGAGGCACCTACGAGCAGTACTTC.

The J gene is TRBJ2-2, the V gene TRBV14; TRBD1 matches 7 bases. The V and J ends lost 4 bases and 5 bases, in that order; junction bases with no gene match: 10. CDR3 length equals 16 residues. Germline-derived CDR1 and CDR2 are SGHDN and FVKESK. This CDR3 reads CASSRLGPRGTGELFF. The CDR3 bases are TGTGCCAGCAGCCGCCTGGGGCCCAGGGGGACCGGGGAGCTGTTTTTT.

This chain links TRBV5-4 with TRBJ2-5, with 10 bases identical to TRBD2. The CDR3 totals 16 residues. Germline V lookup: CDR1 SGHNT, CDR2 YYREEE (reference sequence). J lost 1 base, V lost 3 bases, and 6 bases had no gene match. The CDR3 sequence: CASSSPTSGTQETQYF. CDR3 nucleotide sequence: TGTGCCAGCAGCTCTCCTACTAGCGGGACCCAAGAGACCCAGTACTTC.

The CDR3 loop is CASSLRTMKDYGEKLFF. The CDR3 DNA reads as TGTGCCAGCAGCTTGAGGACAATGAAGGACTACGGGGAAAAACTGTTTTTT. The chain joins TRBV5-5 to TRBJ1-4; possibly TRBD1 for D (5 bases). The V end was cut by 1 base, the J end by 8 bases, with 21 bases between. CDR1 and CDR2 from the germline V gene are SGHKS and YYEKEE (reference sequence). This CDR3 has 17 amino acids.

In its sample, this clone was seen once. This chain connects TRBV7-3 to TRBJ2-3; TRBD2 aligns across 10 bases. V was clipped by 9 bases and J by 1 base; unmatched bases: 4. CDR1 SGHTA and CDR2 FQGTGA come from the germline V gene. This CDR3 contains 14 residues. Here the CDR3 DNA reads TGTGCCAGTTCCGGGACTAGCGGCACAGATACGCAGTATTTT. Its protein product is CASSGTSGTDTQYF.